The 9 T cell receptor beta chains given below trace back to one sample, sequenced in a study of cytomegalovirus exposure and HLA in healthy donors. Some clones are missing from TCRdb's copy, which holds only in-frame ones; the method was immunoSEQ multiplex PCR. The table includes 85,000 to 90,000 clones, 96% detected once. The sequenced sample consisted of PBMCs. These receptor sequences come from a man younger than 30 in good health and CMV-seronegative.

The chain combines TRBV11-3 with TRBJ1-1; tentative D call: TRBD1 (6 bases). Trimming shortened V by 5 bases and J by 1 base, and 11 bases separated the two germline ends. The germline CDR1 and CDR2 sequences are SGHNT and YENEEA. The CDR3 extends over 14 amino acids. The DNA for the CDR3 is TGTGCCAGCAGCAGGACAGTTAGGAACACTGAAGCTTTCTTT. This translates into CASSRTVRNTEAFF.

The chain joins TRBV28 to TRBJ2-1, with TRBD2 as a possible D gene (7 bases). Germline V gives CDR1 MDHEN, CDR2 SYDVKM. Between the trimmed V and J ends, which lost 4 bases and 5 bases, there was a span of 12 bases. This CDR3 is built from 14 residues. As DNA, the CDR3 is TGTGCCAGCAGTTCCCCCGGGGGGCACAATGAGCAGTTCTTC. Protein product: CASSSPGGHNEQFF.

The chain joins TRBV27 to TRBJ1-1; D uncertain. The CDR3 sequence is 14 residues long. Trimming stripped 6 bases from V and 1 base from J, with 12 bases between. From germline, CDR1 is MNHEY and CDR2 SMNVEV (reference sequence). The CDR3 spells CASRRREGNTEAFF. The CDR3 nucleotides read TGTGCCAGCAGACGACGGGAGGGGAACACTGAAGCTTTCTTT.

CDR3 sequence reads: CASTRGQGTDTQYF. The CDR3, as DNA: TGTGCCAGCACCAGGGGACAGGGAACAGATACGCAGTATTTT. This sequence joins TRBV28 and TRBJ2-3; the match to TRBD1 covers 9 bases. The germline V gene encodes CDR1 MDHEN and CDR2 SYDVKM. CDR3 length: 14 amino acids. Losses at the gene ends were 7 bases for V and 3 bases for J; bases not matched to a gene: 5.

This chain connects TRBV5-1 to TRBJ1-2; D ambiguous. From germline, CDR1 is SGHRS and CDR2 YFSETQ. This CDR3 is built from 16 residues. V dropped 3 bases and J dropped 4 bases, with 19 bases sitting between them. CDR3 loop: CASSSDISRMLYGYTF. The CDR3 DNA reads as TGCGCCAGCAGCTCCGATATATCGAGGATGCTCTATGGCTACACCTTC.

This chain joins TRBV6-7 and TRBJ2-5; D is possibly TRBD1 (5 bases). TRBV6-7 is placed among ORFs of uncertain function. V was trimmed by 0 bases and J by 0 bases, leaving 14 bases between them. CDR3 length: 17 residues. The CDR3 DNA sequence: TGTGCCAGCAGTTACTCCCCTAGGGGAAAGTACCAAGAGACCCAGTACTTC. Protein sequence: CASSYSPRGKYQETQYF.

This rearrangement joins TRBV5-1 to TRBJ2-5; weak D call: TRBD2 (7 bases). V was clipped by 5 bases and J by 2 bases, with 22 bases between them. This CDR3 region has 17 residues. Germline-derived CDR1 and CDR2 are SGHRS and YFSETQ. CDR3 coding DNA: TGCGCCAGCAGGGGGCACTCCGGGGGGCCCCCGCAAGAGACCCAGTACTTC. Its protein is CASRGHSGGPPQETQYF.

This clone was counted a single time. The chain combines TRBV7-2 with TRBJ1-5, with no clear D. The CDR3 totals 14 residues. Trimming took off 0 bases at V and 5 bases at J, with 8 bases between the two ends. Germline V lookup: CDR1 SGHTA, CDR2 FQGNSA. CDR3 loop: CASSLATTYQPQHF. The CDR3 DNA sequence: TGTGCCAGCAGCTTAGCAACAACGTATCAGCCCCAGCATTTT. Filled out from reference TRBV7-2 and TRBJ1-5, the complete variable domain reads GAGVSQSPSNKVTEKGKDVELRCDPISGHTALYWYRQSLGQGLEFLIYFQGNSAPDKSGLPSDRFSAERTGGSVSTLTIQRTQQEDSAVYLCASSLATTYQPQHFGDGTRLSIL.

The chain has TRBV11-1 and TRBJ1-2; 11 bases agree with TRBD1. Germline CDR1 and CDR2: SGHAT and FQDESV (reference sequence). Germline trimming cut 6 bases from V and 8 bases from J; bases unmatched to any gene: 5. This CDR3 has 13 amino acids. The DNA for the CDR3 is TGTGCCAGCAGTGGGGACAGGGGGTCCGGCTACACCTTC. This codes for CASSGDRGSGYTF. The variable domain in full, with the rest retrieved from reference TRBV11-1 and TRBJ1-2, is EAEVAQSPRYKITEKSQAVAFWCDPISGHATLYWYRQILGQGPELLVQFQDESVVDDSQLPKDRFSAERLKGVDSTLKIQPAELGDSAMYLCASSGDRGSGYTFGSGTRLTVV.